This T cell receptor beta chain appears in the sequencing data of a study of a mutant IDH1 vaccine in newly diagnosed glioma. Study-wide context: Eight vaccinations went to patients in weeks 1, 3, 5, 7, 11, 15, 19, 23. Averaging roughly 40 years of age, treated patients were approximately 62% male and approximately 38% female. Following radiotherapy alone, or alongside temozolomide cycles, vaccination was started after an interval of 4-6 weeks. Study-level findings and limits: The occurrence of vaccine-induced immune responses was seen in around 94% of patients.

As to this clone: Its target is unknown. Other DNA sequences from this sample encode an identical CDR3 as well.

The time point here: week 23, last vaccination. Vaccination comprised doses that each held 300 ug of mutant IDH1 20-mer peptide, plus topical imiquimod. Clones were sequenced by immunoSEQ multiplex PCR, and TCRdb holds only the in-frame ones, with some missing. The data hold 70,000 to 90,000 clones, with roughly 85% observed a single time. Germline CDR1 is MNHEY and CDR2 is SVGAGI. V lost 6 bases and J lost 0, with 12 bases in between. This CDR3 contains 14 residues. The origin of this receptor is a man aged 25 to 40 with glioma. Some clones in this sample may be carry-over from other donors' samples. The specimen was PBMCs, collected from a glioma patient whose treatment included an IDH1 peptide vaccine. This chain links TRBV6-5 with TRBJ2-7, with D tentatively TRBD1 (7 bases). CDR3 sequence: CASRRDRDSYEQYF. The CDR3 region has the DNA TGTGCCAGCAGGCGGGACAGAGACTCCTACGAGCAGTACTTC.